Given below is one T cell receptor beta chain in context. CDR3 length equals 13 residues. V lost 6 bases and J 7 bases, leaving 12 bases between the germline ends. The entry originates in a study of T cells after yellow fever vaccination. Conversion of TCR transcripts into cDNA relied on 5'RACE template switching, which added a universal primer site and UMIs. TCRdb used MiXCR to reprocess the 5' RACE reads, holding one entry per CDR3 protein. The sample holds over 150,000 distinct CDR3 sequences, approximately 6.2% seen once. J is TRBJ1-4 and V is TRBV12-3 or TRBV12-4; tentative D call: TRBD1 (6 bases). The sample consisted of CD4+ T cells sorted from PBMCs, taken on the day of the first yellow fever vaccination. The sequence was collected from a man younger than 35 who received the YFV17D yellow fever vaccine. The CDR3 region has the DNA TGTGCCAGCAGAATAGGGGGTCGTGAAAAACTGTTTTTT. Protein product: CASRIGGREKLFF.